This T cell receptor (beta chain) was captured in a study of T cell responses to AZD1222 COVID-19 vaccine. Study summary: Second doses at about 4 or about 12 weeks were pooled.

The ends were cut back, 2 bases at V and 7 bases at J, with 8 bases in the middle. CDR1 is SEHNR and CDR2 is FQNEAQ in the germline V gene (reference sequence). The CDR3 loop spans 12 amino acids. To note about this clone: Its cognate antigen is unknown.

Overall study findings and caveats: Just 5 or 6 AZD1222 recipients tested seropositive at baseline. Along spike, vaccine-associated CD4 TCRs were found throughout, with dominance at 160-218 and 743-854. The peak T cell response came first, and repertoires were sampled only after it.

The data were produced by immunoSEQ multiplex PCR, yet TCRdb's version contains in-frame clones alone and is incomplete. The data hold around 150,000 clones, with about 90% observed a single time. The chain carries TRBV7-9 and TRBJ1-2; weak D call: TRBD1 (5 bases). The source is an adult in good health. The sample here was peripheral blood, taken on day 0 of AZD1222 vaccination. In DNA, the CDR3 is TGTGCCAGCAGCTTACCCAGGGTTGGCTACACCTTC. Translation: CASSLPRVGYTF.